This T cell receptor (beta chain) was recorded in a study of T-cell memory formation after mild COVID-19. Study-wide background: Largely donor-specific sequence clusters came from two donors.

General study results and limits: The finding that pre-infection memory included some responding clones suggested that cross-reactive memory joined. CD4+ contracting clones were found mainly in CM and EM, and CD8+ ones in EMRA.

A 5'RACE reaction primed in the constant segment made cDNA libraries of TCR alpha and TCR beta, and these carried sample barcodes and UMIs. TCRdb recomputed calls from the 5' RACE reads with MiXCR, one row per CDR3 protein. The sample carries about 350,000 distinct CDR3 sequences, around 30% recorded once. CDR1 KGHSH and CDR2 LQKENI come from the germline V gene. Trimming cost V 2 bases and J 0 bases; bases outside gene matches: 1. The CDR3 loop spans 14 amino acids. This clonotype has more than one count but fewer than ten. Its antigen is not identified. This TCR was sampled from an adult woman who had mild COVID-19 (a few samples of this study predate the infection). Cell type and time point are not known. The chain employs TRBV18 and TRBJ2-7; 7 bases fit TRBD2. Sequencing input: PBMCs or a T cell subset sorted from them (not recorded which). The CDR3: CASSPSGTSYEQYF. The CDR3 DNA reads TGTGCCAGCTCACCAAGCGGGACCTCCTACGAGCAGTACTTC. Full variable domain (outside the CDR3, taken from reference TRBV18 and TRBJ2-7): NAGVMQNPRHLVRRRGQEARLRCSPMKGHSHVYWYRQLPEEGLKFMVYLQKENIIDESGMPKERFSAEFPKEGPSILRIQQVVRGDSAAYFCASSPSGTSYEQYFGPGTRLTVT.